The rows below give T cell receptor beta chains drawn from one sample of a study of blood T cell repertoires in COVID-19. Some clones are missing from TCRdb's copy, which holds only in-frame ones; the method was immunoSEQ multiplex PCR. In the table there are roughly 260,000 clones, roughly four fifths of which are singletons. The sequenced sample consisted of peripheral blood. The receptors here all came from an older woman with acute or convalescent COVID-19. Both conserved end residues are trimmed from each CDR3.

v_call cdr3_length cdr3_aa
TRBV19 13 ASSIMEGAAGEQY
TRBV6-5 12 ASSLDRFNQPQH
TRBV5-1 12 ASSLTRPTYEQY
TRBV28 12 ASINGQGTREQF
TRBV5-4 14 ASSTSGGSSLETQY
TRBV10-3 16 AISESSGGGLSFDTQY
TRBV7-9 7 ATMAEAF
TRBV6-1 14 ASSVRTGRGNSPLH
TRBV5-1 12 ASSLGQGAFGYT
TRBV6-1 10 ASSHGDYGYT
TRBV2 10 ASSGTDYGYT
TRBV18 12 ASSRLGGTEKLF
TRBV24-1 14 ATSGPGTGFTGELF
TRBV19 13 ASSADRTGNSPLH
TRBV20-1 12 SASFAGGTGELF
TRBV19 14 ASSSLSGGYGNTIY
TRBV21-1 11 ASSNGPGTEAF
TRBV28 13 ASSLEGNSGNTIY
TRBV6-5 14 ASSYSEEVSTDTQY
TRBV2 12 ASSPTARNTEAF
TRBV2 12 ASSGQGGGQPQH
TRBV5-8 10 ASSFLSQPQH
TRBV7-9 12 ASSLGTAGNTIY
TRBV7-2 11 ASSLRAAYGYT
TRBV7-9 14 ASSLTTGHSGNTIY
TRBV18 13 ASSPPGTVKQPQH
TRBV3-1/TRBV3-2 16 ASSQEPGGGTNTGELF
TRBV6-6 10 ASNGQGGGYT
TRBV7-2 12 ASSLGGMNNGYT
TRBV28 13 ASSFMQGTNEKLF
TRBV5-1 14 ASSVGTSGSRETQY
TRBV6-6 13 ASSYGGAAAYEQY
TRBV4-3 15 ASSQEPSGGHTDTQY
TRBV19 13 ASRETSRYSYEQY
TRBV7-2 13 ASSLAQGTQETQY
TRBV29-1 11 SNGVAHQETQY
TRBV25-1 13 ASSDSYQGARRQF
TRBV3-1/TRBV3-2 19 ASSQDLRGVLPGQGPPPLH
TRBV4-1 14 ASSQELRGGRNEQF
TRBV6-5 14 ASSYQGHFSGNTIY
TRBV7-2 13 ASQGLAGGMNTQY
TRBV9 14 ASSVDQGSSGNTIY
TRBV6-2/TRBV6-3 14 ASSYSARRDTYEQY
TRBV12-3/TRBV12-4 11 ASNLGGRTEAF